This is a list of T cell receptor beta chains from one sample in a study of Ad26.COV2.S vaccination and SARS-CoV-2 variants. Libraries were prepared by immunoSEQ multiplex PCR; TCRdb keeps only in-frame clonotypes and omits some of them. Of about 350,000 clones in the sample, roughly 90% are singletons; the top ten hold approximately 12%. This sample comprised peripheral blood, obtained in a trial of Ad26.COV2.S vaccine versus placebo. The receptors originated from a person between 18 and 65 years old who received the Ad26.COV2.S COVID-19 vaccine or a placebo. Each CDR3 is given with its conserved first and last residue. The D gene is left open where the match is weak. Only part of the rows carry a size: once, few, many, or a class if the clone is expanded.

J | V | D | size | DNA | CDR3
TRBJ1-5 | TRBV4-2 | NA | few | TGTGCCAGCAGCCCGACGGCGTTTCAGAAAAACAATCAGCCCCAGCATTTT | CASSPTAFQKNNQPQHF
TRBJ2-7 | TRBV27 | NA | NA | TGTGCCAGCGGCTCAAACCGGGGTTACGAGCAGTACTTC | CASGSNRGYEQYF
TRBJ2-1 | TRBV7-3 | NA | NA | TGTGCCAGCAGCCTCGGGGCGGGCAATGAGCAGTTCTTC | CASSLGAGNEQFF
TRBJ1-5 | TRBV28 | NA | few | TGTGCCAGCAACTCGGCGGCTTATAGCAATCAGCCCCAGCATTTT | CASNSAAYSNQPQHF
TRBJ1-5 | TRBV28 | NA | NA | TGTGCCAGCAGTTTGGTTAGGCATAGCAATCAGCCCCAGCATTTT | CASSLVRHSNQPQHF
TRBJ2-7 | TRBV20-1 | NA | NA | TGCAGTGCTTCTGGTACCTACGAGCAGTACTTC | CSASGTYEQYF
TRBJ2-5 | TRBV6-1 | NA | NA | TGTGCCAGCAGTGAAGTGTCCCCTGGCGGGGAGACCCAGTACTTC | CASSEVSPGGETQYF
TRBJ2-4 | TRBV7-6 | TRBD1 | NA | TGTGCCAGCAGCTTAGGGGACAGGGGGCGAAGGGACATTCAGTACTTC | CASSLGDRGRRDIQYF
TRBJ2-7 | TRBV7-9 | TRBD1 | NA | TGTGCCAGCAGTTTTACCGGACAGGGTACCTACGAGCAGTACTTC | CASSFTGQGTYEQYF
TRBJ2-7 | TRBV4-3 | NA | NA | TGCGCCAGCAGCCCGGACCCAGTATTTTACGAGCAGTACTTC | CASSPDPVFYEQYF
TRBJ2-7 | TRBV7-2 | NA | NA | TGTGCCAGCAGCTTAGTAGGGAACAGGCTCTCGTACTACGAGCAGTACTTC | CASSLVGNRLSYYEQYF
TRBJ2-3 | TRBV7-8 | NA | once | TGTGCCAGCAGCTACCGGGACCGCGGCCTTACAGATACGCAGTATTTT | CASSYRDRGLTDTQYF
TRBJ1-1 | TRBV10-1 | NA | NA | TGCGCCAGCAGTGAGTCGAACCCAATTGAAGCTTTCTTT | CASSESNPIEAFF
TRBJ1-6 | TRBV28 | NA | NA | TGTGCCAGCAGTTTCCCGGGACCCCAAGGAAGGTCACCCCTCCACTTT | CASSFPGPQGRSPLHF
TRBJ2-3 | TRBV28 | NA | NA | TGTGCCAGCAGTTTCCAGCGGTCTTACACAGATACGCAGTATTTT | CASSFQRSYTDTQYF
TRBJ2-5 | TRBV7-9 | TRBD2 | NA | TGTGCCAGCAAAAATGAGCGGGAGTTTAGGGAGACCCAGTACTTC | CASKNEREFRETQYF
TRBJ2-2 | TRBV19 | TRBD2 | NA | TGTGCCAGTAGTCCCCCCAGACTAGCGGCGAACACCGGGGAGCTGTTTTTT | CASSPPRLAANTGELFF
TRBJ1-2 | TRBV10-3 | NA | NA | TGTGCCATCCCCAAACAGGGAGACCCTGGGGGCTATGGCTACACCTTC | CAIPKQGDPGGYGYTF
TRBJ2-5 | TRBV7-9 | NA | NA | TGTGCCAGCAGCTTAAAGGGCCAAGAGACCCAGTACTTC | CASSLKGQETQYF
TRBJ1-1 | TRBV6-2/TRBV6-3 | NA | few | TGTGCCAGCAGTCACGGACAGCACACTGAAGCTTTCTTT | CASSHGQHTEAFF
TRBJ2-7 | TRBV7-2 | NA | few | TGTGCCAGCAGCTTAGGGCTCACTGCCGGCGAGCAGTACTTC | CASSLGLTAGEQYF
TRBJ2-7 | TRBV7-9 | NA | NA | TGTGCCAGCAGCCCCCAAGAAACGGGAAGGGACGAGCAGTACTTC | CASSPQETGRDEQYF
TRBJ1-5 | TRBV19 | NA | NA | TGTGCCAGTAGTATTTCCGGGAGTAGCAATCAGCCCCAGCATTTT | CASSISGSSNQPQHF
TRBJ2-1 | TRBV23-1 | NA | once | TGCGCCAGCAGTCATCCGGACATCCCCCCGGCCAATGAGCAGTTCTTC | CASSHPDIPPANEQFF
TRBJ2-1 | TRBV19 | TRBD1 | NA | TGTGCCAGTAGTATAGATGGACCGGACAGGGGGTCGCGCTCCTACAATGAGCAGTTCTTC | CASSIDGPDRGSRSYNEQFF
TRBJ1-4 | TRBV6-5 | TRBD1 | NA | TGTGCCAGCTCTCTCCTCCAGGGGGCCGGGGAAAAACTGTTTTTT | CASSLLQGAGEKLFF
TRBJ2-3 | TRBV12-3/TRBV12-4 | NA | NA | TGTGCCAGCAGTTTAATTGCGGATACGCAGTATTTT | CASSLIADTQYF
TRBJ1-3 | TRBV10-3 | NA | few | TGTGCCATCAGTGAGAGGAGGGGAACGACTGGAAACACCATATATTTT | CAISERRGTTGNTIYF
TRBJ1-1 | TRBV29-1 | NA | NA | TGCAGCGTTAGATTGGAGAACACTGAAGCTTTCTTT | CSVRLENTEAFF
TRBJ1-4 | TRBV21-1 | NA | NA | TGTGCCAGCAGCCTGTCCTTGGGGGGGCCCTCAACTAATGAAAAACTGTTTTTT | CASSLSLGGPSTNEKLFF
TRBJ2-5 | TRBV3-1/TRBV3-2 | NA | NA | TGTGCCAGCAGCGCCTCCAGGGGGACCCAGTACTTC | CASSASRGTQYF
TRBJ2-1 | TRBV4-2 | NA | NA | TGTGCCAGCAGCCAAGAGGCCAGGACCGATGAGCAGTTCTTC | CASSQEARTDEQFF
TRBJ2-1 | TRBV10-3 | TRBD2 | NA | TGTGCCATCGGGCTCGGGGAAGCGGGAGTCGTGCAGTTCTTC | CAIGLGEAGVVQFF